In its sample, the clone carrying this TCR beta chain was seen a few times. Its cognate antigen is unknown. This CDR3 is built from 17 residues. V lost 4 bases and J lost 5; bases outside the gene matches: 16. Germline loops: CDR1 MNHEY, CDR2 SMNVEV (reference sequence). The data originate from a study of early T cells in non-severe SARS-CoV-2 infection. The study, taken as a whole, reports: VDJdb matching, biased toward anti-spike CD8 responses, missed private and CD4 specificities.

Individual cDNA molecules carried attached unique molecular identifiers. In TCRdb, the 5' RACE reads were re-called with MiXCR into one record per CDR3 protein. Of about 50,000 distinct CDR3 sequences listed, about a tenth are singletons. Material: whole blood. The chain recombines TRBV27 with TRBJ1-1, with 7 positions matching TRBD1. The origin of this receptor is an adult who was a healthcare worker with PCR-confirmed SARS-CoV-2 infection or an uninfected control (not recorded which). The CDR3 nucleotides are TGTGCCAGCAGTTCGTATAGATCTACCATCAGGGGGACTGAAGCTTTCTTT. It encodes CASSSYRSTIRGTEAFF.